The source of this T cell receptor (beta chain) is a study of shared clonotypes between healthy human individuals. The quantity of DNA used in unsorted PBMC replicate PCRs was 300 ng, corresponding to about 30,000 T cell genomes. The assay was immunoSEQ multiplex PCR, and TCRdb's table has in-frame clones only and misses some. The sample lists hundreds of thousands of clones; roughly four fifths were seen once. Germline values: CDR1 SGHNT, CDR2 YYREEE (reference sequence). This CDR3 has 13 residues. Trimming removed 4 bases from V and 5 bases from J, with 10 bases in between. The receptor comes from a woman in her thirties or forties in good health. Some clones in this sample may be carry-over from other donors' samples. V and J are TRBV5-4 and TRBJ2-1, with a weak D call TRBD2 (5 bases). The sample consisted of PBMCs. The CDR3 bases are TGTGCCAGCAGCCGTGGACTTAACAATGAGCAGTTCTTC. As protein: CASSRGLNNEQFF.